The sequence of this T cell receptor beta chain was determined in a study of regulatory T cells in long-lasting Graves disease. Researchers made TCR beta libraries by using iRepertoire HTBI primers and running Arm-PCR on CDR3 regions. Authors' data handling: The study identified about 60 TRBV and about 14 TRBJ segments across samples. TCRdb re-called the multiplex PCR reads with MiXCR, one entry per CDR3 protein. The V and J calls were determined by TCRdb, not by the authors. The sample holds 500,000 to 700,000 distinct CDR3 sequences, 25% to 35% seen once. Study-level findings and limits: Persistent Graves' disease cases displayed lower TCR diversity than newly diagnosed ones. Persistent disease was associated with favored TRBV28 usage and with favored use of TRBJ1-2 and TRBJ2-5.

The time point denotes: persistent/refractory GD, antithyroid drugs over 5 years with positive TRAb. Generation of the TCR library employed RNA extracted from PBMCs. A volume of about 9 milliliters of peripheral blood was collected in EDTA tubes. The table lists this clonotype with a few counts. The antigen is not known. The CDR3 has 14 amino acids. Trimming removed 5 bases at V and 4 bases at J, with 12 bases between. Germline CDR1 reads SGHTA; CDR2 reads FQGTGA. The sequence derives from a female donor with Graves disease. The sample here was peripheral blood mononuclear cells (PBMCs), taken when the disease was refractory, from a patient treated with antithyroid drugs. The V gene is TRBV7-3, the J gene TRBJ1-5; no reliable D call. The CDR3 region is CASSPAGWNQPQHF. The CDR3, as DNA: TGTGCCAGCAGCCCGGCCGGGTGGAATCAGCCCCAGCATTTT.